A single sample is the source of the 20 T cell receptor beta chains below, sequenced in a study of radiotherapy plus CTLA-4 blockade in lung cancer. Assay used: immunoSEQ multiplex PCR; TCRdb lists only in-frame clones, some missing. The sample includes some 51,000 clones, 75% to 85% of them seen just once. Material: peripheral blood, obtained from a patient treated with radiotherapy plus ipilimumab. The source of these receptors is a human donor with non-small cell lung cancer who had a complete response to radiotherapy plus ipilimumab.

The chain couples TRBV5-1 to TRBJ2-1; 9 bases line up with TRBD1. CDR3 length: 12 residues. The germline gives CDR1 SGHRS, CDR2 YFSETQ. The ends lost 7 bases at V and 4 bases at J; junction bases unmatched: 0. This CDR3 is CASGTGYNEQFF. Written as DNA, the CDR3 is TGCGCCAGCGGGACAGGGTACAATGAGCAGTTCTTC.

This clone was found a few times. The rearrangement links TRBV19 to TRBJ1-2; 8 bases map to TRBD1. CDR3 length: 18 residues. Germline-derived CDR1 and CDR2 are LNHDA and SQIVND (reference sequence). After removal of 0 bases from V and 2 bases from J, the junction contained 11 bases not matched to a gene. Written as DNA, the CDR3 is TGTGCCAGTAGTATAGATCTGAGACAGGGGACGAAAAACTATGGCTACACCTTC. Translating it yields CASSIDLRQGTKNYGYTF.

The chain is built from TRBV7-2 and TRBJ1-2, with D tentatively TRBD1 (6 bases). Trimming pared 4 bases from V and 8 bases from J, leaving 11 bases between. CDR1 is SGHTA and CDR2 is FQGNSA in the germline V gene. This CDR3 has 12 residues. CDR3 in amino acids: CASSYRGGGYTF. The CDR3 DNA reads as TGTGCCAGCAGCTACCGGGGGGGCGGCTACACCTTC.

The genes are TRBV4-3 and TRBJ2-3, with 12 nucleotides matching TRBD2. J lost 6 bases, V lost 0 bases, and 7 bases had no gene match. The CDR3 length is 17 residues. CDR1 and CDR2 (germline): LGHNA, YSLEER. The CDR3 loop is CASSQDRTSGGWDTQYF. The CDR3 bases are TGCGCCAGCAGCCAAGATCGAACTAGCGGGGGGTGGGATACGCAGTATTTT.

The rearrangement joins TRBV27 to TRBJ2-5, with 9 bases matching TRBD2. V lost 5 bases to trimming and J lost 3 bases; unmatched junction nucleotides: 10. The germline V gene has CDR1 MNHEY and CDR2 SMNVEV (reference sequence). The CDR3 is 16 residues long. This CDR3 is CASSLGSGGRKETQYF. The CDR3 nucleotides are TGTGCCAGCAGTCTTGGGAGCGGGGGGCGAAAAGAGACCCAGTACTTC.

The CDR3 bases are TGTGCCAGCATGGGGGGGACAGGGAAAATGAGCACAGATACGCAGTATTTT. Translated: CASMGGTGKMSTDTQYF. V is TRBV2 and J is TRBJ2-3; TRBD1 matches at 9 bases. CDR3 length: 17 residues. The germline V gene has CDR1 SNHLY and CDR2 FYNNEI. With V trimmed by 7 bases and J by 0 bases, 11 bases remained unmatched.

With regard to this clone: At one of its ends the junction is not consistent with the germline gene, which may arise from a read error. V and J are TRBV7-7 and TRBJ2-1; D remains unclear. Germline CDR1 SSHAT, CDR2 FNYEAQ (reference sequence). The CDR3 runs to 13 residues. DNA of the CDR3: TGTGCTAGCAGCTTAGATCGGTTTGGTGAGCAGTTCTTC. Protein: CASSLDRFGEQFF.

The chain carries TRBV6-1 and TRBJ1-1; tentative D call: TRBD1 (5 bases). Germline CDR1 reads MNHNS; CDR2 reads SASEGT. V lost 2 bases to trimming and J lost 10 bases, with 20 bases between them. The CDR3 consists of 15 residues. CDR3 in amino acids: CASSEPTLGGSRAFF. The DNA of the CDR3 is TGTGCCAGCAGTGAACCGACCTTGGGGGGATCACGAGCTTTCTTT.

This chain joins TRBV30 and TRBJ1-1, with unresolved D. Per germline, CDR1 GTSNPN and CDR2 SVGIG (reference sequence). V gave up 1 base and J gave up 0 bases, with 6 bases separating them. The CDR3 consists of 13 residues. The CDR3 DNA reads TGTGCCTGGAGTGGTCGTTTGAACACTGAAGCTTTCTTT. Amino acid sequence: CAWSGRLNTEAFF.

Only one count was recorded for this clone. J is TRBJ2-2 and V is TRBV7-2; D not certain. Per germline, CDR1 SGHTA and CDR2 FQGNSA. CDR3 length equals 14 residues. V was pared by 1 base and J by 4 bases, with 7 bases between. The CDR3 spells CASSLDSTTGELFF. As DNA, the CDR3 is TGTGCCAGCAGCTTAGACTCCACCACCGGGGAGCTGTTTTTT.

The DNA for the CDR3 is TGTGCCAGCAGTTACTCGACACCGCCGTCTAGCGACCAGTACTTC. Encoded protein: CASSYSTPPSSDQYF. The chain joins TRBV6-5 to TRBJ2-5, with D maybe TRBD2 (6 bases). The CDR3 totals 15 residues. Per the germline V gene, CDR1 is MNHEY and CDR2 is SVGAGI. Trimming removed 0 bases from V and 10 bases from J, with 18 bases in between.

The chain uses TRBV6-5 and TRBJ2-5, with 9 bases that match TRBD1. CDR3 size: 14 residues. CDR1 MNHEY and CDR2 SVGAGI come from the germline V gene. V trimming: 0 bases; J trimming: 4 bases; junction bases outside the gene matches: 0. The CDR3 DNA is TGTGCCAGCAGTTACTCGACAGGGGGAGAGACCCAGTACTTC. Translation gives CASSYSTGGETQYF.

V and J are TRBV6-4 and TRBJ2-3; 10 bases line up with TRBD2. CDR1 is MRHNA and CDR2 is SNTAGT in the germline V gene. Trimming cost V 2 bases and J 1 base; bases outside gene matches: 3. The CDR3 has 16 amino acids. DNA for the CDR3: TGTGCCAGCAGTGACGATGGGACTAGCGGCACAGATACGCAGTATTTT. Translated: CASSDDGTSGTDTQYF.

The sample holds a few counts of this clone. The rearrangement uses TRBV5-4 and TRBJ2-5, with 8 bases aligning to TRBD1. The V gene end was trimmed by 3 bases and the J gene end by 2 bases; junction bases not matched to a gene: 6. Germline assignment: CDR1 SGHNT and CDR2 YYREEE (reference sequence). This CDR3 spans 15 amino acids. In DNA form, the CDR3 reads TGTGCCAGCAGCTACACAGGGGGGAGGCAAGAGACCCAGTACTTC. Amino acids: CASSYTGGRQETQYF.

This rearrangement joins TRBV9 to TRBJ1-1; TRBD1 matches 7 bases. The CDR3 has 13 amino acids. The germline V gene encodes CDR1 SGDLS and CDR2 YYNGEE. V was pared by 3 bases and J by 3 bases, with 2 bases of the junction left unmatched. The CDR3 region is CASSGQGYTEAFF. The CDR3 nucleotides read TGTGCCAGCAGCGGACAGGGCTACACTGAAGCTTTCTTT.

In regard to this clone: Other DNA sequences of this sample code for an identical CDR3. The chain uses TRBV2 and TRBJ2-3, with a tentative D call TRBD1 (5 bases). Germline CDR1 SNHLY, CDR2 FYNNEI. V was pared by 6 bases and J by 6 bases, with 13 bases between. CDR3 length: 13 residues. This chain's CDR3 is CASRLPGADTQYF. In DNA form, the CDR3 reads TGTGCCAGCAGGCTCCCTGGGGCGGATACGCAGTATTTT.

This rearrangement joins TRBV13 to TRBJ2-5, with 12 bases lining up with TRBD1. The length of the CDR3 is 17 residues. The ends lost 0 bases at V and 4 bases at J; junction bases unmatched: 6. The germline CDR1 and CDR2 sequences are PRHDT and FYEKMQ (reference sequence). Here the CDR3 reads CASSLGRGQGAPETQYF. The CDR3 DNA reads TGTGCCAGCAGCTTAGGCCGGGGACAGGGGGCCCCAGAGACCCAGTACTTC.

The rearrangement joins TRBV10-2 to TRBJ2-1; 8 positions agree with TRBD2. The CDR3 is 15 residues long. The V gene's germline CDR1 is WSHSY and CDR2 SAAADI. V was clipped by 3 bases and J by 5 bases; unmatched bases: 6. CDR3 sequence: CASSDWGLENNEQFF. The CDR3 DNA is TGCGCCAGCAGTGATTGGGGACTAGAAAACAATGAGCAGTTCTTC.

The chain employs TRBV7-6 and TRBJ2-3; D may be TRBD2 (5 bases). Deletions cut 5 bases from V and 2 bases from J, with 11 bases between. The germline V gene encodes CDR1 SGHVS and CDR2 FNYEAQ. This CDR3 region has 14 residues. The DNA of the CDR3 is TGTGCCAGCAGCCCCCGGGATCCCACAGATACGCAGTATTTT. This sequence encodes CASSPRDPTDTQYF.

V is TRBV18 and J is TRBJ1-4; TRBD1 might be the D (6 bases). Trimming shortened V by 4 bases and J by 8 bases, and 11 bases separated the two germline ends. Germline V gives CDR1 KGHSH, CDR2 LQKENI. The CDR3 is 13 amino acids. CDR3 protein: CASSLQGQEKLFF. CDR3 nucleotide sequence: TGTGCCAGCTCACTACAGGGACAAGAAAAACTGTTTTTT.